These 4 T cell receptor beta chains originate from one sample sequenced in a study of cytomegalovirus exposure and HLA in healthy donors. PCR was performed using 60 Vbeta and 13 Jbeta primers. Assay: immunoSEQ multiplex PCR; the TCRdb copy retains only in-frame clones and omits some. Of roughly 100,000 clones in the sample, 83% are singletons; the top ten hold 6.1%. Material for sequencing was PBMCs. The origin of the receptors is a man aged 18 to 30 in good health and CMV-seronegative.

The chain has TRBV29-1 and TRBJ2-7; D gene unclear. From germline, CDR1 is SQVTM and CDR2 ANQGSEA. The V and J ends lost 3 bases and 4 bases respectively, with 19 bases between them. The CDR3 length is 15 residues. CDR3 residues: CSVDSSAGLSYEQYF. The CDR3 DNA sequence: TGCAGCGTTGACTCGTCGGCAGGTCTATCTTACGAGCAGTACTTC.

This clone was seen a single time. In DNA, the CDR3 is TGTGCCAGCAGTTTTCTCTCCAGGGGCACTAACTATGGCTACACCTTC. Protein: CASSFLSRGTNYGYTF. The chain combines TRBV27 with TRBJ1-2; weak D call: TRBD1 (6 bases). In germline, CDR1 is MNHEY, CDR2 SMNVEV (reference sequence). V shed 3 bases and J shed 0 bases, with 14 bases lying between them. The length of the CDR3 is 16 residues.

The chain recombines TRBV11-2 with TRBJ2-7, with D unresolved. Germline-derived CDR1 and CDR2 are SGHAT and FQNNGV. The CDR3 is 15 residues long. Trimming pared 1 base from V and 6 bases from J, leaving 16 bases between. CDR3 protein: CASSLGSTSVLEQYF. The CDR3 nucleotides read TGTGCCAGCAGCTTAGGGTCCACCAGCGTTCTCGAGCAGTACTTC.

The chain employs TRBV11-2 and TRBJ1-2, with D possibly matching TRBD1 (6 bases). The V gene's germline CDR1 is SGHAT and CDR2 FQNNGV. CDR3 length: 14 amino acids. Trimming removed 0 bases from V and 1 base from J, with 6 bases in between. The DNA for the CDR3 is TGTGCCAGCAGCTTAGAACAGGGTAACTATGGCTACACCTTC. Translation: CASSLEQGNYGYTF. Combining the CDR3 with reference TRBV11-2 and TRBJ1-2 gives the whole variable domain EAGVAQSPRYKIIEKRQSVAFWCNPISGHATLYWYQQILGQGPKLLIQFQNNGVVDDSQLPKDRFSAERLKGVDSTLKIQPAKLEDSAVYLCASSLEQGNYGYTFGSGTRLTVV.